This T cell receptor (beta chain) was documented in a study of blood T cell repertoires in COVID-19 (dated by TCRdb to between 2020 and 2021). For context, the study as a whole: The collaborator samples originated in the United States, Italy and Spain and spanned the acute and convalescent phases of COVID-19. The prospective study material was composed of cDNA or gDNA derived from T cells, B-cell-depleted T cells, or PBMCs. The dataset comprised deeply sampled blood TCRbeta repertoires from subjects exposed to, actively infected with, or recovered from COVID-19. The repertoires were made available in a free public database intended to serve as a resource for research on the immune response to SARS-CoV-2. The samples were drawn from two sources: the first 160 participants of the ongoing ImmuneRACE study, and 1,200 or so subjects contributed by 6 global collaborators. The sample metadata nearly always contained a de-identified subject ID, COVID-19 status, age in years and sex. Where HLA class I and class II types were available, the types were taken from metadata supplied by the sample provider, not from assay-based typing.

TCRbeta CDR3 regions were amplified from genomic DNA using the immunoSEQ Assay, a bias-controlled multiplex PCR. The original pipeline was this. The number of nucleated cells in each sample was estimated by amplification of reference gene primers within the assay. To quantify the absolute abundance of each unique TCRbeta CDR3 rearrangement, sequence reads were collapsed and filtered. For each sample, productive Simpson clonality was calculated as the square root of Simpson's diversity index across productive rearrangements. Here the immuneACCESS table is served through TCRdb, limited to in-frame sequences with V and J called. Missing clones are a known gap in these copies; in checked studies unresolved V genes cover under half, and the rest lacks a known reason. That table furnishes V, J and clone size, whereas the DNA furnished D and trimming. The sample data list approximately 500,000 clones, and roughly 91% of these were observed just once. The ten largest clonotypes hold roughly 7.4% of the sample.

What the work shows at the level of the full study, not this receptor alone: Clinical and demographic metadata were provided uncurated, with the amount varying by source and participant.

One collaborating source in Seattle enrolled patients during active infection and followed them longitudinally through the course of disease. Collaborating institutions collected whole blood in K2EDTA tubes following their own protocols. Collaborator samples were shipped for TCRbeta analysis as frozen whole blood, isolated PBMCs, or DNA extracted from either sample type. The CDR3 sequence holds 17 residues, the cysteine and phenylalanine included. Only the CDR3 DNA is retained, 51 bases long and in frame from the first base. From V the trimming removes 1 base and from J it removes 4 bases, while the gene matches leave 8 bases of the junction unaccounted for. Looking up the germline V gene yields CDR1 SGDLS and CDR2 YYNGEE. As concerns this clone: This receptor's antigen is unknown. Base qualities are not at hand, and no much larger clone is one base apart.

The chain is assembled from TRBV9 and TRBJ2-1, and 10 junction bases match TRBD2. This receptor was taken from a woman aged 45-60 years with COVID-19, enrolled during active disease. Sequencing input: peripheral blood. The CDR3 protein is CASSVSSGGAKYNEQFF. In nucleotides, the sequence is TGTGCCAGCAGCGTATCGAGCGGGGGGGCGAAGTACAATGAGCAGTTCTTC. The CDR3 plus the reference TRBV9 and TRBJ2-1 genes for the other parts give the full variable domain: DSGVTQTPKHLITATGQRVTLRCSPRSGDLSVYWYQQSLDQGLQFLIQYYNGEERAKGNILERFSAQQFPDLHSELNLSSLELGDSALYFCASSVSSGGAKYNEQFFGPGTRLTVL.